The 32 T cell receptor beta chains in this list originate from one sample, sequenced in a study of T cell responses to AZD1222 COVID-19 vaccine. Assay: immunoSEQ multiplex PCR; the TCRdb copy retains only in-frame clones and omits some. The data show about 170,000 clones, more than 80% seen once. Here the sequenced sample was peripheral blood, taken on day 0 of AZD1222 vaccination. These receptors all come from an adult in good health.

This sequence joins TRBV7-2 and TRBJ2-7, with D possibly TRBD2 on 6 matching bases. The CDR3 is 15 residues long. Germline V gene data show CDR1 as SGHTA and CDR2 as FQGNSA. The V and J ends lost 1 base and 1 base respectively, with 11 bases between them. The DNA for the CDR3 is TGTGCCAGCAGCTTAGGCCAGGGACTTTCCTACGAGCAGTACTTC. This gives the protein CASSLGQGLSYEQYF.

The chain combines TRBV27 with TRBJ1-2; no firm D call. Deletions cut 5 bases from V and 1 base from J, with 2 bases between. Germline CDR1 reads MNHEY; CDR2 reads SMNVEV (reference sequence). The CDR3 spans 11 residues. Written as DNA, the CDR3 is TGTGCCAGCAGTGATAACTATGGCTACACCTTC. Protein: CASSDNYGYTF.

The rearrangement uses TRBV2 and TRBJ1-2; D uncertain. V was shortened by 8 bases and J by 8 bases, with 9 bases between the two germline ends. Per the germline V gene, CDR1 is SNHLY and CDR2 is FYNNEI. The CDR3 has 10 residues. The CDR3: CASGGRGYTF. Here the CDR3 DNA reads TGTGCCAGCGGAGGGAGGGGCTACACCTTC.

The rearrangement joins TRBV5-4 to TRBJ2-5; 9 nucleotides match TRBD2. This CDR3 contains 17 residues. CDR1 and CDR2 from the germline V gene are SGHNT and YYREEE (reference sequence). With V trimmed by 4 bases and J by 2 bases, 12 bases remained unmatched. The CDR3 loop is CASSPGVAGAGQETQYF. DNA for the CDR3: TGTGCCAGCAGCCCCGGGGTAGCGGGAGCTGGGCAAGAGACCCAGTACTTC.

The chain has TRBV27 and TRBJ2-1, with 14 nucleotides matching TRBD2. CDR1 and CDR2 from the germline V gene are MNHEY and SMNVEV (reference sequence). Unmatched junction bases numbered 12, after V lost 1 base and J lost 7 bases. This CDR3 spans 19 amino acids. The CDR3 reads CASSLYLIAGTSGRNEQFF. The CDR3 nucleotides read TGTGCCAGCAGTTTATACCTGATTGCCGGGACTAGCGGGAGAAATGAGCAGTTCTTC.

The rearrangement joins TRBV27 to TRBJ2-7; 8 bases agree with TRBD1. V dropped 6 bases and J dropped 6; count of bases not matched to a gene: 4. The germline CDR1 and CDR2 sequences are MNHEY and SMNVEV (reference sequence). The CDR3 is 12 residues long. CDR3: CASRGTGAEQYF. The DNA of the CDR3 is TGTGCCAGCAGGGGGACAGGTGCCGAGCAGTACTTC.

In this sample, this clone turned up once. V usage is TRBV7-8 and J usage is TRBJ1-2; D unresolved. The CDR3 is 13 amino acids. Trimming removed 5 bases from V and 3 bases from J, with 10 bases in between. CDR1 is SGHVS and CDR2 is FQNEAQ in the germline V gene. CDR3 region: CASSPSSDYGYTF. CDR3 nucleotide sequence: TGTGCCAGCAGCCCGTCATCTGACTATGGCTACACCTTC.

J is TRBJ1-4 and V is TRBV5-1; no clear D. Trimming removed 0 bases from V and 0 bases from J, with 9 bases in between. This CDR3 has 16 residues. The germline V gene has CDR1 SGHRS and CDR2 YFSETQ. The CDR3 nucleotides are TGCGCCAGCAGCTTGGCTCAGGTGGCAACTAATGAAAAACTGTTTTTT. Protein product: CASSLAQVATNEKLFF. Together with reference TRBV5-1 and TRBJ1-4, the CDR3 gives the full variable domain: KAGVTQTPRYLIKTRGQQVTLSCSPISGHRSVSWYQQTPGQGLQFLFEYFSETQRNKGNFPGRFSGRQFSNSRSEMNVSTLELGDSALYLCASSLAQVATNEKLFFGSGTQLSVL.

This clone has a single count. The genes are TRBV6-1 and TRBJ1-2; 9 nucleotides match TRBD1. Germline trimming cut 1 base from V and 0 bases from J; bases unmatched to any gene: 9. The CDR3 covers 18 residues. Germline V gene data show CDR1 as MNHNS and CDR2 as SASEGT. For the CDR3, the DNA is TGTGCCAGCAGTGAAGTTATGGGACAGGGACCTACTAACTATGGCTACACCTTC. Translation: CASSEVMGQGPTNYGYTF.

This chain joins TRBV11-2 and TRBJ2-7; 7 bases are shared with TRBD1. The CDR3 is 15 residues long. The germline CDR1 and CDR2 sequences are SGHAT and FQNNGV. The ends lost 5 bases at V and 1 base at J; junction bases unmatched: 8. This CDR3 is CASSPTGTASYEQYF. For the CDR3, the DNA is TGTGCCAGCAGCCCGACCGGGACAGCATCCTACGAGCAGTACTTC.

This clone appeared once. The V call is TRBV9, the J call TRBJ2-2; D not certain. The germline V and J ends were trimmed by 6 bases and 1 base, with 10 bases remaining between them. This CDR3 contains 14 residues. Germline CDR1 reads SGDLS; CDR2 reads YYNGEE. This CDR3 reads CASTLSWNTGELFF. In DNA form, the CDR3 reads TGTGCCAGCACCCTGAGCTGGAACACCGGGGAGCTGTTTTTT.

This chain uses TRBV10-2 with TRBJ1-1; D uncertain. CDR1 WSHSY and CDR2 SAAADI come from the germline V gene. The V gene lost 2 bases and the J gene lost 1 base, with 2 bases spanning the gap. This CDR3 region has 12 residues. For the CDR3, the DNA is TGCGCCAGCAGTGAGGGGAACACTGAAGCTTTCTTT. Its protein is CASSEGNTEAFF.

This clone has only one observation. Other DNA sequences from this sample encode an identical CDR3 as well. The chain uses TRBV12-3 or TRBV12-4 and TRBJ1-3; D is uncertain. V was pared by 6 bases and J by 4 bases, with 10 bases between. This CDR3 spans 13 amino acids. In DNA, the CDR3 is TGTGCCAGCAGCCCCCAGGTCGGAAACACCATATATTTT. It is translated as CASSPQVGNTIYF.

The chain recombines TRBV5-4 with TRBJ2-5; D call uncertain. V was clipped by 0 bases and J by 3 bases, with 9 bases between them. Germline V gives CDR1 SGHNT, CDR2 YYREEE (reference sequence). The CDR3 runs 14 residues. CDR3: CASSLALGEETQYF. The CDR3 DNA sequence: TGTGCCAGCAGCTTGGCACTCGGCGAAGAGACCCAGTACTTC.

The genes are TRBV3-1 (or the pseudogene TRBV3-2) and TRBJ2-1; 14 bases agree with TRBD2. The germline gives CDR1 LGHDT, CDR2 YNNKEL (reference sequence). The trim removed 1 base at V and 6 bases at J, leaving 8 bases unmatched. The CDR3 runs 18 residues. DNA of the CDR3: TGTGCCAGCAGCCAAGTAAGACTAGCGGGAGGGCCGGGCAATGAGCAGTTCTTC. As protein: CASSQVRLAGGPGNEQFF.

The rearrangement uses TRBV9 and TRBJ1-5; unclear D gene. CDR1 and CDR2 (germline): SGDLS, YYNGEE. V gave up 4 bases and J gave up 0 bases, with 11 bases separating them. CDR3 length: 15 residues. The CDR3 DNA sequence: TGTGCCAGCAGCCCGACCGGATATAGCAATCAGCCCCAGCATTTT. Translating it yields CASSPTGYSNQPQHF.

The J gene is TRBJ2-3, the V gene TRBV11-3; D call uncertain. V lost 0 bases and J 2 bases, leaving 3 bases between the germline ends. Germline CDR1 SGHNT, CDR2 YENEEA. The CDR3 loop spans 13 amino acids. DNA of the CDR3: TGTGCCAGCAGCTTAGAGGTCACAGATACGCAGTATTTT. This gives the protein CASSLEVTDTQYF.

This CDR3 is CASSQRTGGLNTIYF. The CDR3 coding sequence is TGCGCCAGCAGCCAACGGACAGGGGGTTTAAACACCATATATTTT. This sequence joins TRBV5-1 and TRBJ1-3, with 10 bases fitting TRBD1. Germline V gives CDR1 SGHRS, CDR2 YFSETQ. J gave up 6 bases and V 4 bases, and 7 bases lay outside the gene matches. This CDR3 has 15 residues.

The chain employs TRBV5-1 and TRBJ2-5; D gene uncertain. This CDR3 region has 11 residues. The germline V gene has CDR1 SGHRS and CDR2 YFSETQ. The V gene lost 2 bases and the J gene lost 5 bases, with 4 bases spanning the gap. The CDR3: CASSFAETQYF. Written as DNA, the CDR3 is TGCGCCAGCAGCTTTGCCGAGACCCAGTACTTC.

The chain has TRBV10-3 and TRBJ2-2; D is ambiguous. Germline V gene lookup returns CDR1 ENHRY and CDR2 SYGVKD. V was shortened by 0 bases and J by 2 bases, with 4 bases between the two germline ends. This CDR3 contains 14 residues. The CDR3: CAISESVNTGELFF. CDR3 nucleotide sequence: TGTGCCATCAGTGAGTCGGTTAACACCGGGGAGCTGTTTTTT.

J is TRBJ2-7 and V is TRBV30, with D perhaps being TRBD1 or TRBD2 (5 bases each). From germline, CDR1 is GTSNPN and CDR2 SVGIG (reference sequence). The V end was cut by 8 bases, the J end by 6 bases, with 17 bases between. This CDR3 is 12 amino acids long. CDR3 residues: CAGAVTGPEQYF. The CDR3 DNA reads as TGTGCCGGCGCCGTTACGGGGCCCGAGCAGTACTTC.

The J gene is TRBJ2-7, the V gene TRBV14; D unclear. The ends were cut back, 0 bases at V and 2 bases at J, with 5 bases in the middle. This CDR3 spans 13 amino acids. CDR1 is SGHDN and CDR2 is FVKESK in the germline V gene. The CDR3 nucleotides read TGTGCCAGCAGCCAAGATTGGGCCTACGAGCAGTACTTC. It specifies CASSQDWAYEQYF. The full variable domain, rest sourced from reference TRBV14 and TRBJ2-7, is EAGVTQFPSHSVIEKGQTVTLRCDPISGHDNLYWYRRVMGKEIKFLLHFVKESKQDESGMPNNRFLAERTGGTYSTLKVQPAELEDSGVYFCASSQDWAYEQYFGPGTRLTVT.

The J gene is TRBJ1-3, the V gene TRBV10-2, with 9 bases aligning to TRBD1. Germline assignment: CDR1 WSHSY and CDR2 SAAADI. V was clipped by 6 bases and J by 3 bases; unmatched bases: 6. The CDR3 loop spans 15 amino acids. CDR3 in DNA: TGCGCCAGCAGACCCGGGACAGGGAGTGGAAACACCATATATTTT. Its protein product is CASRPGTGSGNTIYF.

The V call is TRBV5-5, the J call TRBJ2-3; maybe TRBD1 (6 bases). This CDR3 spans 16 amino acids. Germline CDR1 SGHKS, CDR2 YYEKEE (reference sequence). V shed 4 bases and J shed 2 bases, with 17 bases lying between them. DNA for the CDR3: TGTGCCAGCAGCCGGGGTGAGGGACATCTCACAGATACGCAGTATTTT. Protein product: CASSRGEGHLTDTQYF.

The V gene is TRBV24-1, the J gene TRBJ2-7; tentative D call: TRBD2 (5 bases). CDR1 is KGHDR and CDR2 is SFDVKD in the germline V gene. The CDR3 runs to 15 residues. Trimming stripped 6 bases from V and 2 bases from J, with 16 bases between. The CDR3 protein is CATSLTRGLTYEQYF. CDR3 coding DNA: TGTGCCACCAGTCTAACTCGCGGACTGACCTACGAGCAGTACTTC.

V is TRBV27 and J is TRBJ1-1; D might be TRBD1 (5 bases). This CDR3 is 14 amino acids long. CDR1 is MNHEY and CDR2 is SMNVEV in the germline V gene (reference sequence). The V end was cut by 5 bases, the J end by 1 base, with 11 bases between. The CDR3 sequence is CASSPHDRNTEAFF. The DNA for the CDR3 is TGTGCCAGCAGTCCGCATGACAGGAACACTGAAGCTTTCTTT.

This chain connects TRBV27 to TRBJ1-5; maybe TRBD1 (5 bases). The germline gives CDR1 MNHEY, CDR2 SMNVEV (reference sequence). This CDR3 has 14 amino acids. Trimming stripped 2 bases from V and 9 bases from J, with 14 bases between. The DNA for the CDR3 is TGTGCCAGCAGTTTAAGTTGGGGGTCGGGGCCCCAGCATTTT. It translates to CASSLSWGSGPQHF.

The chain carries TRBV30 and TRBJ2-1, with D possibly TRBD1 on 5 matching bases. Trimming removed 2 bases at V and 6 bases at J, with 14 bases between. CDR1 is GTSNPN and CDR2 is SVGIG in the germline V gene (reference sequence). The CDR3 spans 14 residues. The CDR3 reads CAWSYESRVNEQFF. For the CDR3, the DNA is TGTGCCTGGAGTTACGAGAGCAGGGTCAATGAGCAGTTCTTC.

The CDR3 region is CASSLDRGEANEKLFF. DNA of the CDR3: TGCGCCAGCAGCTTGGACAGGGGGGAAGCTAATGAAAAACTGTTTTTT. This sequence joins TRBV5-1 and TRBJ1-4, with TRBD1 matching over 8 bases. V gave up 0 bases and J gave up 3 bases; unmatched junction bases: 4. The germline V gene encodes CDR1 SGHRS and CDR2 YFSETQ. This CDR3 contains 16 residues.

The chain links TRBV24-1 to TRBJ2-1, with 11 bases aligning to TRBD1. There are 18 residues in the CDR3. The J segment lost 7 bases and the V segment lost 0 bases, leaving 10 bases of the junction unmatched. The germline gives CDR1 KGHDR, CDR2 SFDVKD. CDR3 bases: TGTGCCACCAGTGATTTGGGACAGGGGGCGGACCTGAGGAATGAGCAGTTCTTC. Translation gives CATSDLGQGADLRNEQFF.

The rearrangement links TRBV6-5 to TRBJ1-2; D ambiguous. Germline CDR1 reads MNHEY; CDR2 reads SVGAGI. V lost 6 bases to trimming and J lost 7 bases, with 9 bases between them. The CDR3 has 11 amino acids. CDR3 nucleotides: TGTGCCAGCAGAGAGAGTGGTGGCTACACCTTC. Its translation is CASRESGGYTF.

This chain links TRBV2 with TRBJ2-7; TRBD1 might be the D (6 bases). Germline CDR1 SNHLY, CDR2 FYNNEI. This CDR3 is 13 amino acids long. Deletions cut 7 bases from V and 4 bases from J, with 14 bases between. The CDR3 spells CASIVGQSYEQYF. The DNA for the CDR3 is TGTGCCAGCATTGTAGGACAGTCTTACGAGCAGTACTTC.